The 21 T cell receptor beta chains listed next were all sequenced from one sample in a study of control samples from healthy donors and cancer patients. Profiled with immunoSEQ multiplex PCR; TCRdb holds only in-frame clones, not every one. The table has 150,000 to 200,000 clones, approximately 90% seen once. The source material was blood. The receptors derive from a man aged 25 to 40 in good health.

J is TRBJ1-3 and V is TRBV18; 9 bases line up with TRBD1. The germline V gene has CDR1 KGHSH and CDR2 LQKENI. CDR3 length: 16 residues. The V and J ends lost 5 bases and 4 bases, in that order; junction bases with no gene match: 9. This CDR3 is CASSNTQGAAGNTIYF. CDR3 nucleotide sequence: TGTGCCAGCTCAAACACACAGGGGGCAGCAGGAAACACCATATATTTT.

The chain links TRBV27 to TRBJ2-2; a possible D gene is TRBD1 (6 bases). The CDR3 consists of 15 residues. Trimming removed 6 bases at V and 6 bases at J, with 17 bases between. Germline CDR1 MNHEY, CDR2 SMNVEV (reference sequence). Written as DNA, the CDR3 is TGTGCCAGCAGCCTCAGGGGCGCAGTACCCGGGGAGCTGTTTTTT. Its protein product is CASSLRGAVPGELFF.

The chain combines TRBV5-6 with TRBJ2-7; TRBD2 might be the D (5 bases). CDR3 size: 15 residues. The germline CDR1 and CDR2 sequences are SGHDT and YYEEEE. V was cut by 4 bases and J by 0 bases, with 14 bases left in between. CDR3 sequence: CASSPRPEGSYEQYF. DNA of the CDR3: TGTGCCAGCAGCCCGAGACCAGAGGGCTCCTACGAGCAGTACTTC.

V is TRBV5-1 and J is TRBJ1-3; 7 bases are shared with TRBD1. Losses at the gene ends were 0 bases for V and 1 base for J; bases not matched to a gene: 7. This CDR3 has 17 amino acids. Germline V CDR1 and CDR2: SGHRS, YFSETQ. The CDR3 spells CASSLVEAGGSGNTIYF. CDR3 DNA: TGCGCCAGCAGCTTGGTTGAGGCAGGGGGTTCTGGAAACACCATATATTTT.

The CDR3 spells CASSLTVHGYTF. The CDR3 bases are TGTGCCAGCAGCTTAACAGTCCATGGCTACACCTTC. The genes are TRBV7-2 and TRBJ1-2; D gene ambiguous. The V end was cut by 2 bases, the J end by 6 bases, with 7 bases between. The CDR3 length is 12 residues. Germline CDR1 and CDR2: SGHTA and FQGNSA. Full variable domain (outside the CDR3, taken from reference TRBV7-2 and TRBJ1-2): GAGVSQSPSNKVTEKGKDVELRCDPISGHTALYWYRQSLGQGLEFLIYFQGNSAPDKSGLPSDRFSAERTGGSVSTLTIQRTQQEDSAVYLCASSLTVHGYTFGSGTRLTVV.

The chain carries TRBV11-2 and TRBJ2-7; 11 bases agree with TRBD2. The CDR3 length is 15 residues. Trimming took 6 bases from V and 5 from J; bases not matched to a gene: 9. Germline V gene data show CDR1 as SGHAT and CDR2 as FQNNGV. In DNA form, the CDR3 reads TGTGCCAGCAGGGATAGCGGGGGGGCCGGGGACGAGCAGTACTTC. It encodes CASRDSGGAGDEQYF.

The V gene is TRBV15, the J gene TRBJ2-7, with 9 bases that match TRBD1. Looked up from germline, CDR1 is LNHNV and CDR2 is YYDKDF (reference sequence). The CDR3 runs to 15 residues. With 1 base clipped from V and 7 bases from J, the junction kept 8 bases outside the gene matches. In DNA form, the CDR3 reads TGTGCCACCAGCAGAGTAGGGACAGGGCTAAAAGAGCAGTACTTC. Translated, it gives CATSRVGTGLKEQYF. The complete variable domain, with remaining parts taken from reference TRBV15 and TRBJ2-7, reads DAMVIQNPRYQVTQFGKPVTLSCSQTLNHNVMYWYQQKSSQAPKLLFHYYDKDFNNEADTPDNFQSRRPNTSFCFLDIRSPGLGDTAMYLCATSRVGTGLKEQYFGPGTRLTVT.

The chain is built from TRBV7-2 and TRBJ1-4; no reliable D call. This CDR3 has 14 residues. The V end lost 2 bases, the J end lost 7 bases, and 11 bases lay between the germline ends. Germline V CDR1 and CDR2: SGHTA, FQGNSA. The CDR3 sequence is CASSLRGFSEKLFF. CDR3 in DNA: TGTGCCAGCAGCTTAAGAGGGTTTAGTGAAAAACTGTTTTTT. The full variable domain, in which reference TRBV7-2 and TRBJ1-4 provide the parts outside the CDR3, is GAGVSQSPSNKVTEKGKDVELRCDPISGHTALYWYRQSLGQGLEFLIYFQGNSAPDKSGLPSDRFSAERTGGSVSTLTIQRTQQEDSAVYLCASSLRGFSEKLFFGSGTQLSVL.

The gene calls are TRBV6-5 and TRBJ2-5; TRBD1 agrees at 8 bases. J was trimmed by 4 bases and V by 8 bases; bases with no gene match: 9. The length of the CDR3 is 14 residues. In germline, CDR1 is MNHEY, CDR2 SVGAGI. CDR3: CASSTGAGGETQYF. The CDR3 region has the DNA TGTGCCAGCTCGACAGGGGCCGGGGGAGAGACCCAGTACTTC.

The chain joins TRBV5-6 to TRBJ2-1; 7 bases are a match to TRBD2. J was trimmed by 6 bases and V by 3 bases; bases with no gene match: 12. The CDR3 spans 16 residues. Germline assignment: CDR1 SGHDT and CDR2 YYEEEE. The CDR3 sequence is CASSSLAEPTSNEQFF. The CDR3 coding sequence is TGTGCCAGCAGCTCTCTAGCGGAGCCGACTTCCAATGAGCAGTTCTTC. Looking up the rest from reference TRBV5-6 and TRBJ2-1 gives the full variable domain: DAGVTQSPTHLIKTRGQQVTLRCSPKSGHDTVSWYQQALGQGPQFIFQYYEEEERQRGNFPDRFSGHQFPNYSSELNVNALLLGDSALYLCASSSLAEPTSNEQFFGPGTRLTVL.

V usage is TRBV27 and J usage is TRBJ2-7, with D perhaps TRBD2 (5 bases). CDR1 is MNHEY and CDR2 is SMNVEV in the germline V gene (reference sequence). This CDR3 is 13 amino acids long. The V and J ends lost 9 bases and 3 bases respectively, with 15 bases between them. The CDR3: CASGGQWGYEQYF. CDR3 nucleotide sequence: TGTGCCAGTGGCGGGCAATGGGGCTACGAGCAGTACTTC.

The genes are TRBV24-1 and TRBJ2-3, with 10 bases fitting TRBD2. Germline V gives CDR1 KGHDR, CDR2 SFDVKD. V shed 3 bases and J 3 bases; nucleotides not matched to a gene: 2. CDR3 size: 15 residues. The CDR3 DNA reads TGTGCCACCAGTGATCCGGGACTAGCGACAGATACGCAGTATTTT. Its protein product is CATSDPGLATDTQYF.

This chain's CDR3 is CASSHGQWGNNSPLHF. The CDR3 nucleotides read TGTGCCAGCAGCCATGGACAGTGGGGAAATAATTCACCCCTCCACTTT. The chain combines TRBV14 with TRBJ1-6; TRBD1 might be the D (6 bases). CDR1 is SGHDN and CDR2 is FVKESK in the germline V gene. This CDR3 region has 16 residues. The germline V and J ends were trimmed by 3 bases and 5 bases, with 14 bases remaining between them.

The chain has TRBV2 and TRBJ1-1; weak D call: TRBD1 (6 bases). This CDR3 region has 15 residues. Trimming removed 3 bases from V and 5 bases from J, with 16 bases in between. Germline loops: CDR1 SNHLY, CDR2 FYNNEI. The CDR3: CASSDSGGRGTEAFF. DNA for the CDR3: TGTGCCAGCAGTGACTCGGGGGGAAGGGGGACTGAAGCTTTCTTT.

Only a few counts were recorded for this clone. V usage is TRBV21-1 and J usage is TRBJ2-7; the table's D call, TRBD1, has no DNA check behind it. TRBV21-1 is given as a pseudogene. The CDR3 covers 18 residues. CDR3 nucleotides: TGTGCCAGCAGCGGGCAGGACAGGGGAGAAAACAATACCTACGAGCAGTACTTC. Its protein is CASSGQDRGENNTYEQYF.

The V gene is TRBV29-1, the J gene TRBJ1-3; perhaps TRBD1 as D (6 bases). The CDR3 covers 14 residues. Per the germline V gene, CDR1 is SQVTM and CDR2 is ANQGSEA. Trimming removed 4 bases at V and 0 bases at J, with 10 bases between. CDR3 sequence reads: CSVVGTNSGNTIYF. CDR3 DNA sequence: TGCAGCGTTGTCGGGACAAACTCTGGAAACACCATATATTTT.

Here the CDR3 DNA reads TGCAGTGCCAGTCCCGCCAGCAATCAGCCCCAGCATTTT. This encodes CSASPASNQPQHF. The rearrangement joins TRBV20-1 to TRBJ1-5, with unresolved D. This CDR3 is 13 amino acids long. V gave up 6 bases and J gave up 1 base, with 10 bases separating them. Germline-derived CDR1 and CDR2 are DFQATT and SNEGSKA (reference sequence).

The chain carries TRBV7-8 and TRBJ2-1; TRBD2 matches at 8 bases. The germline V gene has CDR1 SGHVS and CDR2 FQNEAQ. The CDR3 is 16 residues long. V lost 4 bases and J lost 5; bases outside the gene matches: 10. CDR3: CASSSNGGDGHNEQFF. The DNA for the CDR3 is TGTGCCAGCAGCTCGAACGGGGGGGACGGTCACAATGAGCAGTTCTTC. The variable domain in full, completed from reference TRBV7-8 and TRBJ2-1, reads GAGVSQSPRYKVAKRGQDVALRCDPISGHVSLFWYQQALGQGPEFLTYFQNEAQLDKSGLPSDRFFAERPEGSVSTLKIQRTQQEDSAVYLCASSSNGGDGHNEQFFGPGTRLTVL.

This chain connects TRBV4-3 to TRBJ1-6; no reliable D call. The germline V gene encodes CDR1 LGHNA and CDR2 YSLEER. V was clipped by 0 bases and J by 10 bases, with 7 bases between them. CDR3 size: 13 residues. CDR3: CASSQESRSPLHF. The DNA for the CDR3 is TGCGCCAGCAGCCAAGAGTCTAGGTCACCCCTCCACTTT.

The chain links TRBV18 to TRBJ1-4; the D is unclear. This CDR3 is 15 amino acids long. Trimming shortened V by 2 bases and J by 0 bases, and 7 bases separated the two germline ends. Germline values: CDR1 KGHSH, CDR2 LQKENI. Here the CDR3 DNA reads TGTGCCAGCTCACCAACCACAGCAACTAATGAAAAACTGTTTTTT. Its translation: CASSPTTATNEKLFF.

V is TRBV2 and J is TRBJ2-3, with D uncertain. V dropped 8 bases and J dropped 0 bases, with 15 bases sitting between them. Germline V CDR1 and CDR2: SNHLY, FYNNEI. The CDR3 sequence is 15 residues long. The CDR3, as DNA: TGTGCCAGCGGAACGCGGAGCAGTAGCACAGATACGCAGTATTTT. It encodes CASGTRSSSTDTQYF.